These 12 T cell receptor beta chains originate from one sample sequenced in a study of Ad26.COV2.S vaccination and SARS-CoV-2 variants. Some clones are missing from TCRdb's copy, which holds only in-frame ones; the method was immunoSEQ multiplex PCR. The sample lists over 200,000 clones, 70% to 90% occurring once. Indicated treatment: around 19 received Ad26.COV2.S at low or high dose, single or two shots; roughly five received placebo; per-sample allocation not given. The investigators took samples on day 63 after the first vaccine or placebo injection. Sample: peripheral blood, taken in a trial of Ad26.COV2.S vaccine versus placebo. Receptor source: a person between 18 and 65 years old who received the Ad26.COV2.S COVID-19 vaccine or a placebo.

This clone has just one count. This CDR3 reads CASSLAAGLETQYF. The DNA of the CDR3 is TGCGCCAGCAGCTTGGCCGCGGGGCTTGAGACCCAGTACTTC. This chain connects TRBV5-1 to TRBJ2-5, with D perhaps TRBD2 (6 bases). The V end was cut by 0 bases, the J end by 5 bases, with 11 bases between. CDR1 and CDR2 from the germline V gene are SGHRS and YFSETQ. The CDR3 sequence is 14 residues long. The variable domain in full, completed from reference TRBV5-1 and TRBJ2-5, reads KAGVTQTPRYLIKTRGQQVTLSCSPISGHRSVSWYQQTPGQGLQFLFEYFSETQRNKGNFPGRFSGRQFSNSRSEMNVSTLELGDSALYLCASSLAAGLETQYFGPGTRLLVL.

V usage is TRBV21-1 and J usage is TRBJ1-2; the table's D call of TRBD1 was not tested on the DNA. TRBV21-1 is a documented pseudogene. CDR3 length: 13 residues. The CDR3 here is CASSKEGDYGYTF. The CDR3 nucleotides are TGTGCCAGCAGCAAAGAAGGGGACTATGGCTACACCTTC.

This sequence joins TRBV28 and TRBJ1-3; D not certain. Looked up from germline, CDR1 is MDHEN and CDR2 is SYDVKM. Trimming stripped 2 bases from V and 0 bases from J, with 8 bases between. The CDR3 has 15 amino acids. The DNA of the CDR3 is TGTGCCAGCAGTTTAGCCAGATACTCTGGAAACACCATATATTTT. Translation gives CASSLARYSGNTIYF.

The chain carries TRBV6-6 and TRBJ2-2; TRBD1 matches 7 bases. This CDR3 comprises 15 residues. The germline CDR1 and CDR2 sequences are MNHNY and SVGAGI (reference sequence). V trimming: 2 bases; J trimming: 2 bases; junction bases outside the gene matches: 2. The CDR3 loop is CASSYGTVNTGELFF. The CDR3 bases are TGTGCCAGCAGTTACGGGACAGTAAACACCGGGGAGCTGTTTTTT.

This chain links TRBV30 with TRBJ1-2, with D unclear. Germline CDR1 GTSNPN, CDR2 SVGIG (reference sequence). This CDR3 region has 14 residues. Trimming took off 0 bases at V and 0 bases at J, with 8 bases between the two ends. The CDR3 reads CAWSVRVSNYGYTF. The DNA for the CDR3 is TGTGCCTGGAGTGTACGAGTTTCTAACTATGGCTACACCTTC.

The chain has TRBV6-2 or TRBV6-3 and TRBJ2-2; 8 nucleotides line up with TRBD1. V dropped 0 bases and J dropped 2; count of bases not matched to a gene: 8. The V gene's germline CDR1 is MNHEY and CDR2 SVGEGT. The CDR3 is made up of 18 amino acids. CDR3 in DNA: TGTGCCAGCAGTTACTCGGAAACAGGGGGTCATAACACCGGGGAGCTGTTTTTT. The encoded protein is CASSYSETGGHNTGELFF.

The CDR3 sequence: CASSQTSTIYNEQFF. As DNA, the CDR3 is TGCGCCAGCAGCCAGACTAGCACCATCTACAATGAGCAGTTCTTC. V gene TRBV5-1 combines with J gene TRBJ2-1; TRBD2 agrees at 7 bases. This CDR3 spans 15 amino acids. J gave up 3 bases and V 4 bases, and 7 bases lay outside the gene matches. Germline V gene lookup returns CDR1 SGHRS and CDR2 YFSETQ.

V is TRBV5-1 and J is TRBJ2-1, with D perhaps matching TRBD2 (6 bases). The CDR3 runs to 15 residues. The ends were cut back, 4 bases at V and 4 bases at J, with 15 bases in the middle. CDR1 is SGHRS and CDR2 is YFSETQ in the germline V gene. The CDR3 reads CASSTPAGNYNEQFF. The CDR3 DNA sequence: TGCGCCAGCAGCACTCCTGCGGGGAATTACAATGAGCAGTTCTTC. The complete variable domain, with remaining parts taken from reference TRBV5-1 and TRBJ2-1, reads KAGVTQTPRYLIKTRGQQVTLSCSPISGHRSVSWYQQTPGQGLQFLFEYFSETQRNKGNFPGRFSGRQFSNSRSEMNVSTLELGDSALYLCASSTPAGNYNEQFFGPGTRLTVL.

The chain uses TRBV7-9 and TRBJ2-7; TRBD2 agrees at 15 bases. This CDR3 contains 15 residues. Germline trimming cut 4 bases from V and 6 bases from J; bases unmatched to any gene: 4. Germline V gives CDR1 SEHNR, CDR2 FQNEAQ (reference sequence). For the CDR3, the DNA is TGTGCCAGCAGCTCCCGGACTAGCGGGAGGGGCGAGCAGTACTTC. Translated: CASSSRTSGRGEQYF.

V usage is TRBV5-4 and J usage is TRBJ2-5; 7 bases align to TRBD1. CDR3 length: 16 residues. Unmatched junction bases numbered 10, after V lost 1 base and J lost 4 bases. In germline, CDR1 is SGHNT, CDR2 YYREEE (reference sequence). CDR3 protein: CASSLKGGQFSETQYF. CDR3 coding DNA: TGTGCCAGCAGCTTGAAAGGGGGACAGTTCTCAGAGACCCAGTACTTC.

With regard to this clone: One end of the junction does not line up with germline, which may come from a read error. The genes are TRBV29-1 and TRBJ1-2, with D uncertain. This CDR3 contains 11 residues. Looked up from germline, CDR1 is SQVTM and CDR2 is ANQGSEA. CDR3 amino acids: CSVEGVYGYTF. The CDR3 DNA follows: TGCAGCGTGGAAGGCGTATATGGCTACACCTTC.

This clone occurred a few times. The CDR3 loop is CASSRTTGSSYNSPLHF. The DNA of the CDR3 is TGTGCCAGCAGTCGAACAACAGGGAGCTCCTATAATTCACCCCTCCACTTT. The chain uses TRBV27 and TRBJ1-6, with a weak D call TRBD1 (6 bases). The CDR3 extends over 17 amino acids. Germline V lookup: CDR1 MNHEY, CDR2 SMNVEV (reference sequence). Deletions cut 5 bases from V and 0 bases from J, with 14 bases between.